This entry lists 2 T cell receptor beta chains sequenced from one sample in a study of blood T cell repertoires in COVID-19. The assay was immunoSEQ multiplex PCR, and TCRdb's table has in-frame clones only and misses some. There are about 140,000 clones in the sample; about 74% occur only once, and around 17% lies in the top ten. Sequencing was carried out using peripheral blood. Source of these receptors: a man aged 50 to 60 with acute or convalescent COVID-19.

This clone was found many times. The chain employs TRBV9 and TRBJ1-1; no firm D call. Trimming removed 0 bases from V and 10 bases from J, with 19 bases in between. The CDR3 has 15 amino acids. Germline V gene lookup returns CDR1 SGDLS and CDR2 YYNGEE. The CDR3 protein is CASSVEFGQTGGAFF. The CDR3 bases are TGTGCCAGCAGCGTAGAATTTGGGCAGACGGGAGGAGCTTTCTTT.

The chain has TRBV7-8 and TRBJ2-5; D might be TRBD1 (5 bases). Germline CDR1 reads SGHVS; CDR2 reads FQNEAQ. V dropped 5 bases and J dropped 5 bases, with 15 bases sitting between them. This CDR3 has 14 amino acids. The CDR3 nucleotides are TGTGCCAGCAGCGGTCGCTGGACATGGGAGACCCAGTACTTC. Amino acids: CASSGRWTWETQYF.